These T cell receptor beta chains were read from a single sample in a study of OX40 agonist ivuxolimab in advanced cancers. Libraries were prepared by immunoSEQ multiplex PCR; TCRdb keeps only in-frame clonotypes and omits some of them. The sample holds about 16,000 clones; roughly four fifths are singletons and the top ten take around three quarters. The sequencing used CD4+ or CD8+ T cells sorted from blood, collected in a trial of the OX40 agonist ivuxolimab. These receptors were taken from an adult with an advanced solid tumor such as melanoma, head and neck, liver or kidney cancer. Each CDR3 is given with its conserved first and last residue. Each record gives: CDR3 protein, CDR3 DNA, clone size, D gene, J gene, V gene. The D gene is left open where the match is weak. Clone size is shown for a subset of rows, as once, few, many or a class of expanded clone.

CDR3aa: CASASGTAYGYTF
CDR3nt: TGTGCCAGTGCTAGTGGGACAGCTTATGGCTACACCTTC
abundance: -
d_gene: TRBD1
j_gene: TRBJ1-2
v_gene: TRBV19

CDR3aa: CASMGATYEQYF
CDR3nt: TGTGCCAGCATGGGAGCGACCTACGAGCAGTACTTC
abundance: -
d_gene: -
j_gene: TRBJ2-7
v_gene: TRBV7-9

CDR3aa: CASSYGSGLEAFF
CDR3nt: TGTGCCAGCAGTTACGGCTCAGGGCTTGAAGCTTTCTTT
abundance: -
d_gene: -
j_gene: TRBJ1-1
v_gene: TRBV6-5

CDR3aa: CASSLSLTETNTEAFF
CDR3nt: TGTGCCAGCAGTTTATCCCTGACAGAGACGAACACTGAAGCTTTCTTT
abundance: -
d_gene: -
j_gene: TRBJ1-1
v_gene: TRBV27

CDR3aa: CASSYGASGGPKTQYF
CDR3nt: TGTGCCAGCAGTTACGGAGCCAGCGGGGGACCTAAAACGCAGTATTTT
abundance: -
d_gene: TRBD2
j_gene: TRBJ2-3
v_gene: TRBV6-5

CDR3aa: CASSVGAGETEAFF
CDR3nt: TGTGCCAGCAGCGTAGGGGCAGGGGAGACTGAAGCTTTCTTT
abundance: -
d_gene: -
j_gene: TRBJ1-1
v_gene: TRBV9

CDR3aa: CASRGGTDTQYF
CDR3nt: TGTGCCAGCAGGGGAGGGACAGATACGCAGTATTTT
abundance: once
d_gene: TRBD2
j_gene: TRBJ2-3
v_gene: TRBV2

CDR3aa: CASSQTGNSNQPQHF
CDR3nt: TGTGCCAGCAGCCAGACAGGGAATAGCAATCAGCCCCAGCATTTT
abundance: -
d_gene: TRBD1
j_gene: TRBJ1-5
v_gene: TRBV28

CDR3aa: CASTGGSSGNTIYF
CDR3nt: TGTGCCAGCACCGGGGGATCCTCTGGAAACACCATATATTTT
abundance: -
d_gene: -
j_gene: TRBJ1-3
v_gene: TRBV6-1

CDR3aa: CASSLFRNTEAFF
CDR3nt: TGTGCCAGCAGTTTATTCAGGAACACTGAAGCTTTCTTT
abundance: -
d_gene: -
j_gene: TRBJ1-1
v_gene: TRBV27

CDR3aa: CASSLAGSSYEQYF
CDR3nt: TGTGCCAGCAGCTTGGCGGGAAGCTCCTACGAGCAGTACTTC
abundance: -
d_gene: -
j_gene: TRBJ2-7
v_gene: TRBV5-4

CDR3aa: CASSSGPEQFF
CDR3nt: TGTGCCAGCAGTTCCGGGCCAGAGCAGTTCTTC
abundance: medium-sized
d_gene: -
j_gene: TRBJ2-1
v_gene: TRBV27

CDR3aa: CSVEADRAPGYTF
CDR3nt: TGCAGCGTTGAGGCCGACAGGGCCCCTGGCTACACCTTC
abundance: -
d_gene: TRBD1
j_gene: TRBJ1-2
v_gene: TRBV29-1

CDR3aa: CASSGQSYEQYF
CDR3nt: TGCGCCAGCAGCGGACAAAGCTACGAGCAGTACTTC
abundance: -
d_gene: -
j_gene: TRBJ2-7
v_gene: TRBV5-1

CDR3aa: CASSLREYTEAFF
CDR3nt: TGTGCCAGCAGTTTACGGGAGTACACTGAAGCTTTCTTT
abundance: -
d_gene: -
j_gene: TRBJ1-1
v_gene: TRBV27

CDR3aa: CASSRLAGGLGETQYF
CDR3nt: TGTGCCAGCAGTCGACTAGCGGGGGGGCTTGGGGAGACCCAGTACTTC
abundance: -
d_gene: TRBD2
j_gene: TRBJ2-5
v_gene: TRBV6-6

CDR3aa: CASSLGTSWIRDTDTQYF
CDR3nt: TGTGCCAGCAGCTTGGGGACTAGCTGGATCCGCGACACAGATACGCAGTATTTT
abundance: -
d_gene: TRBD2
j_gene: TRBJ2-3
v_gene: TRBV5-8

CDR3aa: CASSVGGETESYEQYF
CDR3nt: TGTGCCAGCAGCGTAGGTGGGGAGACAGAATCCTACGAGCAGTACTTC
abundance: -
d_gene: -
j_gene: TRBJ2-7
v_gene: TRBV9

CDR3aa: CASSEATGLRTDTQYF
CDR3nt: TGTGCCAGCAGTGAAGCCACAGGTCTTCGCACAGATACGCAGTATTTT
abundance: -
d_gene: -
j_gene: TRBJ2-3
v_gene: TRBV6-1

CDR3aa: CASSPRGASSSYEQYF
CDR3nt: TGTGCCAGCAGCCCCCGAGGAGCTTCATCCTCCTACGAGCAGTACTTC
abundance: -
d_gene: -
j_gene: TRBJ2-7
v_gene: TRBV2

CDR3aa: CASSQGLGGNTDTQYF
CDR3nt: TGCGCCAGCAGCCAAGGCCTCGGAGGGAACACAGATACGCAGTATTTT
abundance: -
d_gene: -
j_gene: TRBJ2-3
v_gene: TRBV4-3

CDR3aa: CASSTIQGYQPQHF
CDR3nt: TGTGCCAGCAGTACGATACAGGGGTATCAGCCCCAGCATTTT
abundance: -
d_gene: TRBD1
j_gene: TRBJ1-5
v_gene: TRBV28

CDR3aa: CASSESPSVVELF
CDR3nt: TGCGCCAGCAGTGAGTCCCCTAGCGTTGTGGAGCTCTTC
abundance: once
d_gene: -
j_gene: TRBJ2-1
v_gene: TRBV10-2

CDR3aa: CASSLRGSTSGLNEQFF
CDR3nt: TGTGCCAGCAGTTTAAGAGGGTCGACTAGCGGCCTGAATGAGCAGTTCTTC
abundance: -
d_gene: TRBD2
j_gene: TRBJ2-1
v_gene: TRBV27

CDR3aa: CASSLRGNGVDEQFF
CDR3nt: TGTGCCAGCAGTCTCAGGGGGAATGGGGTCGATGAGCAGTTCTTC
abundance: -
d_gene: TRBD1
j_gene: TRBJ2-1
v_gene: TRBV6-5

CDR3aa: CASSQKGDTEAFF
CDR3nt: TGCGCCAGCAGCCAAAAAGGCGACACTGAAGCTTTCTTT
abundance: -
d_gene: -
j_gene: TRBJ1-1
v_gene: TRBV4-3

CDR3aa: CASSVLASPYEQYF
CDR3nt: TGTGCCAGCAGCGTTCTTGCCTCGCCCTACGAGCAGTACTTC
abundance: -
d_gene: -
j_gene: TRBJ2-7
v_gene: TRBV9

CDR3aa: CASSFLAGLNTGELFF
CDR3nt: TGTGCCAGCAGCTTTTTAGCGGGATTGAACACCGGGGAGCTGTTTTTT
abundance: -
d_gene: TRBD2
j_gene: TRBJ2-2
v_gene: TRBV11-2

CDR3aa: CASSLEVSASTDTQYF
CDR3nt: TGTGCCAGCAGTTTAGAGGTCTCCGCCTCCACAGATACGCAGTATTTT
abundance: -
d_gene: -
j_gene: TRBJ2-3
v_gene: TRBV27